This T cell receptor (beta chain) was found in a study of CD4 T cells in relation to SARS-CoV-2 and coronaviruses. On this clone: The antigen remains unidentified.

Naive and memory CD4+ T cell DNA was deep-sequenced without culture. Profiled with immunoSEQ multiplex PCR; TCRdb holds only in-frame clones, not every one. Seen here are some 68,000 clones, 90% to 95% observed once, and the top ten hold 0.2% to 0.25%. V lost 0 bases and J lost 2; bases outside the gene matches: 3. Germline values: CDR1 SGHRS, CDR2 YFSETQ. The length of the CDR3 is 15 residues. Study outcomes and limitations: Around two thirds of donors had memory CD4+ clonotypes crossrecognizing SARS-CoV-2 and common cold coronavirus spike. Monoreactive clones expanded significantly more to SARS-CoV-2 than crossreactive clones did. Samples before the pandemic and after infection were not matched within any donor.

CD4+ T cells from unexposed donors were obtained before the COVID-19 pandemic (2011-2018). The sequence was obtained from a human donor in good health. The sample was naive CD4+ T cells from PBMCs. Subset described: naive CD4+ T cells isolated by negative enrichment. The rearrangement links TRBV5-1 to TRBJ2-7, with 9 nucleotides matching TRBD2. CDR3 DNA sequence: TGCGCCAGCAGCTTGGATTTAGCGGGAGCCTACGAGCAGTACTTC. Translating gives CASSLDLAGAYEQYF.